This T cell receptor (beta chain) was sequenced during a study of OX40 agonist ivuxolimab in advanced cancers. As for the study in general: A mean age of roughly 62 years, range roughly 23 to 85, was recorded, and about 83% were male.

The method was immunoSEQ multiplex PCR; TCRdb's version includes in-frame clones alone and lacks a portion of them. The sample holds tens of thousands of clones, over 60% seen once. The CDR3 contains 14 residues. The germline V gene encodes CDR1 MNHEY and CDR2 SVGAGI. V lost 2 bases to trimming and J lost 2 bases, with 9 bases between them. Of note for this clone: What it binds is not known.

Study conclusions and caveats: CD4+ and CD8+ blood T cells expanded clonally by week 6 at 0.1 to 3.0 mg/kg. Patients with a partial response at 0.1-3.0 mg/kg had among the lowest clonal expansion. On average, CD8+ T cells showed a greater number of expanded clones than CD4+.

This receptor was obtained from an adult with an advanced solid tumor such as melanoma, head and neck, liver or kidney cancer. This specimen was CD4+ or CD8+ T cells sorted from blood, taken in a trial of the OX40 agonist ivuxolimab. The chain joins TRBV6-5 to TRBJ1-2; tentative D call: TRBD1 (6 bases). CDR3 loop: CASSYRGGNYGYTF. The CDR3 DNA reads TGTGCCAGCAGTTACAGGGGGGGCAACTATGGCTACACCTTC.